These T cell receptor beta chains were read from a single sample in a study of response to subunit inactivated influenza vaccine. Each CDR3 protein gets one entry after TCRdb re-called the RT-PCR reads with MiXCR. Altogether about 480,000 distinct CDR3 sequences are present, less than 30% being singletons, with the ten largest covering around 1.8%. This specimen was CD4+ T cells sorted from PBMCs, taken more than 4 days after vaccination. The receptors here all came from a man in his fifties who received an inactivated influenza vaccine. Each CDR3 is given with its conserved first and last residue. Each record gives: clone size, D gene, J gene, V gene, CDR3 length, CDR3 DNA, CDR3 protein. D genes are given only for firm matches. Only part of the rows carry a size: once, few, many, or a class if the clone is expanded.

>.|TRBD1|TRBJ2-7|TRBV27|15
TGTGCCAGCAGCTCCCTGAAGGGGGCCCGCTACGAGCAGTACTTC
CASSSLKGARYEQYF
>few|.|TRBJ2-7|TRBV7-9|11
TGTGCCAGCAGCTCAGGGAGGGAGCAGTACTTC
CASSSGREQYF
>.|.|TRBJ2-3|TRBV29-1|10
TGCGGTGGGAGCACAGATACGCAGTATTTT
CGGSTDTQYF
>few|TRBD1|TRBJ2-7|TRBV7-2|15
TGTGCCAGCAGCTGGAGGACAGGGGAGTCCTACGAGCAGTACTTC
CASSWRTGESYEQYF
>many|.|TRBJ2-5|TRBV15|14
TGTGCCACCAGCGGTTGGGCGACGGAAGAGACCCAGTACTTC
CATSGWATEETQYF
>.|.|TRBJ2-7|TRBV5-1|11
TGCGCCAGCAGCTCGAACAGCGAGCAGTACTTC
CASSSNSEQYF
>few|.|TRBJ1-2|TRBV20-1|13
TGCAGTGCTAGAGACAGGCCCGACTATGGCTACAGCTTC
CSARDRPDYGYSF
>few|.|TRBJ1-3|TRBV18|17
TGTGCCAGCTCACCCAAGGACGGAGGGCTGGTTGGAAACACCATATATTTT
CASSPKDGGLVGNTIYF
>few|.|TRBJ2-5|TRBV6-1|14
TGTGCCAGCAGTCCGGGACGATCGCAAGAGACCCAGTACTTC
CASSPGRSQETQYF
>.|.|TRBJ2-7|TRBV7-9|11
TGTGCCAGCAGCCCCTTTGACGAGCAGTACTTC
CASSPFDEQYF
>.|TRBD2|TRBJ2-7|TRBV10-3|16
TGTGCCATCAGTGAGTCAGGAGCTAGCGGGGAAGCGCAGCAGTACTTC
CAISESGASGEAQQYF
>few|.|TRBJ1-2|TRBV6-5|14
TGTGCCAGCAGTTACGGGCCGCACACCTATGGCTACACCTTC
CASSYGPHTYGYTF
>few|.|TRBJ2-1|TRBV28|12
TGTGCCAGCAGCGACCTGTACAATGAGCAGTTCTTC
CASSDLYNEQFF
>.|.|TRBJ2-5|TRBV20-1|15
TGCAGTGCTAGAGGGCGAAGACAGGTCCAAGAGACCCAGTACTTC
CSARGRRQVQETQYF
>few|.|TRBJ1-3|TRBV28|14
TGTGCCAGCAGTTTGCCTATCGCTGGAAACACCATATATTTT
CASSLPIAGNTIYF
>many|TRBD1|TRBJ2-1|TRBV29-1|12
TGCAGCACCGGGGACAGTACGAATGAGCAGTTCTTC
CSTGDSTNEQFF
>.|.|TRBJ2-7|TRBV12-3/TRBV12-4|13
TGTGCCAGCAGTTTCGGTTTCTCCTACGAGCAGTACTTC
CASSFGFSYEQYF
>few|TRBD1|TRBJ2-2|TRBV7-2|15
TGTGCCAGCAGCCAACAGGGGGCGCACACCGGGGAGCTGTTTTTT
CASSQQGAHTGELFF
>many|.|TRBJ2-7|TRBV12-3/TRBV12-4|13
TGTGCCAGCAGTTTAGGACAGTCCTACGAGCAGTACTTC
CASSLGQSYEQYF
>.|.|TRBJ2-3|TRBV29-1|13
TGCAGCGTTGATGGCACAGGCTTCGATACGCAGTATTTT
CSVDGTGFDTQYF
>few|TRBD1|TRBJ2-7|TRBV20-1|17
TGCAGTGCTAGAGATGAGAGTTTACAGGGGCGATTCTACGAGCAGTACTTC
CSARDESLQGRFYEQYF
>.|TRBD2|TRBJ2-1|TRBV20-1|15
TGCAGTGCTAGACAGACTAGCGGGAGCTACAATGAGCAGTTCTTC
CSARQTSGSYNEQFF
>.|TRBD1|TRBJ1-5|TRBV7-9|15
TGTGCCAGCAGCACAGGGACAGGTAGCAATCAGCCCCAGCATTTT
CASSTGTGSNQPQHF
>few|.|TRBJ2-5|TRBV10-3|14
TGTGCCATCACCTCGACAGAGACCCAAGAGACCCAGTACTTC
CAITSTETQETQYF
>few|.|TRBJ2-1|TRBV12-3/TRBV12-4|11
TGTGCCAGTGGTAGGACAAATGAGCAGTTCTTC
CASGRTNEQFF
>few|.|TRBJ2-1|TRBV28|13
TGTGCCAGCGGAGGGACAACAAAAAATGAGCAGTTCTTC
CASGGTTKNEQFF
>.|.|TRBJ2-3|TRBV7-2|15
TGTGCCAGCAGCTTAGGAGGGGTTGGCACAGATACGCAGTATTTT
CASSLGGVGTDTQYF
>.|.|TRBJ2-5|TRBV3-1|12
TGTGCCAGCCAAAAACCACGTGGGACCCAGTACTTC
CASQKPRGTQYF
>many|TRBD1|TRBJ1-1|TRBV12-3/TRBV12-4|15
TGTGCCAGCAGTCCACAGGGGACGGGTCTCACTGAAGCTTTCTTT
CASSPQGTGLTEAFF
>.|TRBD2|TRBJ2-7|TRBV29-1|12
TGCAGCGTTCGGACTAGCAGTTACGAGCAGTACTTC
CSVRTSSYEQYF
>.|.|TRBJ2-3|TRBV29-1|11
TGCAGCACCCGACGAGAAGATACGCAGTATTTT
CSTRREDTQYF
>.|TRBD2|TRBJ2-1|TRBV5-5|18
TGTGCCAGCAGCTTGGGGCTAGCGGGAGGTTCCATTAGCAATGAGCAGTTCTTC
CASSLGLAGGSISNEQFF
>.|TRBD1|TRBJ1-1|TRBV29-1|12
TGCAGCGTAGGGGAGGCAGGGGGGGCAGCTTTCTTT
CSVGEAGGAAFF
>.|.|TRBJ1-5|TRBV7-8|14
TGTGCCAGCAGCTTTGGACAGACCTATCAGCCCCAGCATTTT
CASSFGQTYQPQHF
>few|TRBD2|TRBJ2-5|TRBV29-1|16
TGCAGCGTTGCTCTCGGGAGGGTACCCCCCCAAGAGACCCAGTACTTC
CSVALGRVPPQETQYF
>.|.|TRBJ1-1|TRBV12-3/TRBV12-4|15
TGTGCCAGCAGCACGGAGGGGAACAGAAACTCTGAAGCTTTCTTT
CASSTEGNRNSEAFF
>many|TRBD2|TRBJ2-1|TRBV5-6|13
TGTGCCAGCAGCTTGGATGCGGGGGTTGAGCAGTTCTTC
CASSLDAGVEQFF